The rows below give T cell receptor beta chains drawn from one sample of a study of T cell changes during pregnancy in multiple sclerosis. Profiled with immunoSEQ multiplex PCR; TCRdb holds only in-frame clones, not every one. The sample lists some 60,000 clones; about nine tenths were seen once. The sample in question was peripheral blood, obtained in the first trimester of pregnancy. The origin of the receptors is a female donor in good health, enrolled as a control in a pregnancy study. Both conserved end residues are trimmed from each CDR3. A D gene is named only where the DNA matches it firmly.

v_gene	j_gene	d_gene	CDR3aa
TRBV30	TRBJ2-5	TRBD1	ASQSTGKMETQY
TRBV30	TRBJ2-7	NA	AWSVSSEQY
TRBV28	TRBJ2-3	TRBD1	ASSPRQGAADTQY
TRBV2	TRBJ1-4	NA	ASSGQGGDNEKLF
TRBV11-2	TRBJ2-7	TRBD2	ASSYGLAGAYEQY
TRBV9	TRBJ1-1	NA	ASSALGGGTEAF
TRBV6-1	TRBJ2-7	TRBD2	ATIRGGEYEQY
TRBV6-1	TRBJ2-3	NA	ASSEALASTDTQY
TRBV28	TRBJ2-1	TRBD2	ASSLLGLAGGEQF
TRBV7-3	TRBJ2-3	NA	ASSPRGRGADTQY
TRBV5-4	TRBJ2-1	TRBD2	ASSSGLAATSNEQF
TRBV7-8	TRBJ2-6	NA	ASSLEGAGANVLT
TRBV28	TRBJ1-2	TRBD1	ASSPLDRGYGYT
TRBV30	TRBJ1-2	TRBD1	AWAEARGWDGYT
TRBV7-9	TRBJ1-5	TRBD1	ASSIGQGDQPQH
TRBV30	TRBJ2-7	NA	AWTPGSHEQY
TRBV4-2	TRBJ2-2	NA	ASTTTVNTGELF
TRBV18	TRBJ2-5	TRBD1	ASSLPTGYESETQY
TRBV19	TRBJ1-4	NA	ASSRQATNEKLF
TRBV5-1	TRBJ2-3	NA	ASSLWWAGTDTQY
TRBV6-5	TRBJ2-7	NA	ASSPDSFIYEQY
TRBV7-8	TRBJ2-5	NA	ASSLMVGSQETQY
TRBV19	TRBJ1-1	NA	ASTIGGTEAF
TRBV6-5	TRBJ1-1	NA	ATKVGGTEAF
TRBV5-8	TRBJ2-2	TRBD1	ASTLYPHWGTGFTGELF
TRBV29-1	TRBJ1-1	TRBD1	SVEGQGRENTEAF
TRBV19	TRBJ1-5	NA	ASLPTPRSNQPQH
TRBV28	TRBJ2-7	TRBD2	ASTPGLAGPGVYEQY
TRBV6-5	TRBJ2-7	TRBD2	ASSWGLAGSEQY
TRBV28	TRBJ1-4	TRBD1	ASSQTGGNEKLF
TRBV2	TRBJ2-1	TRBD2	ASQTGGYYNEQF
TRBV18	TRBJ2-3	NA	ASSTYTDTQY
TRBV11-2	TRBJ2-4	TRBD1	ASSSPRYRGRNWLN
TRBV18	TRBJ1-5	NA	ASGSRDSNQPQH
TRBV6-5	TRBJ2-7	NA	ASSYQGFHEQY
TRBV28	TRBJ2-7	NA	ASSPGGSGEQY
TRBV27	TRBJ2-7	TRBD1	ASSPLVGQGNEQY
TRBV27	TRBJ2-3	NA	ASSSRDTQY
TRBV19	TRBJ2-2	NA	ASGDLISAGELF
TRBV11-2	TRBJ2-3	NA	ASSLTGPRDTQY
TRBV5-1	TRBJ1-1	TRBD1	ASSLLGTENTEAF
TRBV11-2	TRBJ1-2	TRBD1	ASSQDRAGPNYGYT
TRBV7-2	TRBJ1-4	NA	ASSLASRAGVNEKLF
TRBV14	TRBJ2-3	TRBD1	ASSQAGTGGSNTQY
TRBV5-4	TRBJ1-4	NA	ASSLGVSSNEKLF
TRBV27	TRBJ2-1	NA	ASSYDYEQF
TRBV25-1	TRBJ2-7	TRBD1	ARVTGGIEYEQY
TRBV6-5	TRBJ1-4	NA	ASSYSPGLNEKLF
TRBV6-1	TRBJ1-6	NA	ASSEASNSPLH
TRBV6-5	TRBJ1-4	NA	ASSYGREVEKLF
TRBV28	TRBJ1-5	NA	ASTSPPGNQPQH
TRBV27	TRBJ1-2	TRBD1	ASSRGTGGYYGYT
TRBV19	TRBJ1-1	TRBD1	ASAGTGGFNTEAF
TRBV19	TRBJ1-5	NA	ASSGRVSRSQPQH
TRBV6-5	TRBJ1-1	TRBD1	ATRDSTNTEAF
TRBV6-1	TRBJ1-5	NA	ASSGTGHDQPQH
TRBV7-3	TRBJ2-1	TRBD2	ASSLTSGGLNEQF
TRBV5-5	TRBJ2-3	NA	ASSIGGAFTDTQY
TRBV27	TRBJ2-3	TRBD2	ASNTGGGEDTQY